One and the same sample provided the 10 T cell receptor beta chains below, sequenced in a study of blood T cell repertoires in COVID-19. Libraries were prepared by immunoSEQ multiplex PCR; TCRdb keeps only in-frame clonotypes and omits some of them. The table lists about 220,000 clones, around 85% of them singletons. Sequenced sample: peripheral blood. These receptors were collected from a human donor in a cohort sampled during active COVID-19.

This chain connects TRBV18 to TRBJ2-1; a weak D match, TRBD1 (6 bases). V was shortened by 6 bases and J by 6 bases, with 15 bases between the two germline ends. The V gene's germline CDR1 is KGHSH and CDR2 LQKENI. The CDR3 loop spans 14 amino acids. Here the CDR3 reads CASSWWGRVNEQFF. CDR3 nucleotide sequence: TGTGCCAGCTCTTGGTGGGGGCGCGTCAATGAGCAGTTCTTC. The full variable domain, its missing parts supplied by reference TRBV18 and TRBJ2-1, is NAGVMQNPRHLVRRRGQEARLRCSPMKGHSHVYWYRQLPEEGLKFMVYLQKENIIDESGMPKERFSAEFPKEGPSILRIQQVVRGDSAAYFCASSWWGRVNEQFFGPGTRLTVL.

The table lists this clone with a few counts. The junction differs from germline at one of its ends, possibly a read error. DNA of the CDR3: TGTGCCAGCAGCCTAGCGGGAGTGGTTATCAATGAGCAGTTCTTC. Its translation: CASSLAGVVINEQFF. The chain has TRBV7-9 and TRBJ2-1, with 10 bases matching TRBD2. Germline V lookup: CDR1 SEHNR, CDR2 FQNEAQ (reference sequence). This CDR3 has 15 residues.

The chain employs TRBV29-1 and TRBJ2-1, with 14 bases that match TRBD2. Germline V gives CDR1 SQVTM, CDR2 ANQGSEA. J lost 1 base, V lost 7 bases, and 6 bases had no gene match. The length of the CDR3 is 16 residues. The CDR3 coding sequence is TGCAGCGGTACTAGGACTAGCGGGAGGTCCTACAATGAGCAGTTCTTC. Its translation: CSGTRTSGRSYNEQFF.

J is TRBJ2-7 and V is TRBV3-1 (or the pseudogene TRBV3-2), with 7 nucleotides matching TRBD2. This CDR3 is 14 amino acids long. V was clipped by 8 bases and J by 9 bases; unmatched bases: 16. Germline CDR1 LGHDT, CDR2 YNNKEL (reference sequence). In DNA, the CDR3 is TGTGCCAGCGGGTTTGGCGGGAGCCCTCTCGGGCAGTACTTC. This encodes CASGFGGSPLGQYF.

This chain uses TRBV2 with TRBJ1-1; D uncertain. Germline CDR1 SNHLY, CDR2 FYNNEI. Trimming left V 6 bases short and J 1 base short, with 6 bases between. The CDR3 extends over 12 amino acids. As DNA, the CDR3 is TGTGCCAGCAGACTTAGGAACACTGAAGCTTTCTTT. Translating gives CASRLRNTEAFF.

Turning to this clone: The same CDR3 is also encoded by other DNA sequences in this sample. This chain links TRBV18 with TRBJ2-7; 13 bases align to TRBD2. J lost 1 base, V lost 5 bases, and 5 bases had no gene match. The CDR3 has 16 residues. The V gene's germline CDR1 is KGHSH and CDR2 LQKENI. The CDR3 reads CASSFGLAGVSYEQYF. Here the CDR3 DNA reads TGTGCCAGCTCATTCGGACTAGCGGGAGTTTCCTACGAGCAGTACTTC.

V and J are TRBV29-1 and TRBJ2-3; D is possibly TRBD2 (5 bases). V lost 3 bases and J lost 0, with 10 bases in between. Germline V CDR1 and CDR2: SQVTM, ANQGSEA. The CDR3 consists of 14 residues. The CDR3 sequence: CSVDLGSSTDTQYF. The CDR3 DNA reads TGCAGCGTTGACCTAGGGAGTAGCACAGATACGCAGTATTTT.

This clone was seen a single time. This sequence joins TRBV27 and TRBJ2-1; D possibly corresponds to TRBD1 (6 bases). The ends were cut back, 1 base at V and 8 bases at J, with 9 bases in the middle. CDR1 and CDR2 (germline): MNHEY, SMNVEV (reference sequence). The CDR3 spans 13 residues. The CDR3: CASSLLGAYEQFF. In nucleotides, the CDR3 is TGTGCCAGCAGTTTATTGGGGGCCTATGAGCAGTTCTTC.

The chain combines TRBV4-1 with TRBJ2-1; 10 nucleotides line up with TRBD2. This CDR3 is built from 17 residues. CDR1 is MGHRA and CDR2 is YSYEKL in the germline V gene. Unmatched junction bases numbered 5, after V lost 2 bases and J lost 1 base. CDR3 nucleotides: TGCGCCAGCAGCCAAAGTCCAGCGGGAGGGTCCTACAATGAGCAGTTCTTC. This gives the protein CASSQSPAGGSYNEQFF.

The chain has TRBV28 and TRBJ1-2; D is possibly TRBD1 (6 bases). The CDR3 consists of 15 residues. Germline CDR1 MDHEN, CDR2 SYDVKM. V shed 2 bases and J shed 5 bases, with 15 bases lying between them. CDR3 region: CASSLTGPAWYGYTF. The CDR3 DNA reads TGTGCCAGCAGTTTAACAGGGCCGGCTTGGTATGGCTACACCTTC.